The 16 T cell receptor beta chains listed next were all sequenced from one sample in a study of vaccination and CD4 T cells after COVID-19. Indicated time point: late sampling 161 to 241 days after vaccination in three convalescent patients. The treatment here: approximately 10-day PBMC culture with coronavirus spike peptide pools or control peptides (ViraFEST assay). Their target antigens are unknown. An Oncomine TCR Beta short-read assay was used to sequence the DNA from cultured CD4+ T cells. MiXCR, run by TCRdb on the PCR reads, gives a single entry per CDR3 protein. The sample holds roughly 25,000 distinct CDR3 sequences; roughly 29% are singletons and the top ten take under 3.5%. The sequenced sample was CD4+ T cells from blood, cultured in vitro, obtained about 7 months after SARS-CoV-2 vaccination. The receptors stem from a human donor who had recovered from COVID-19.

The chain is built from TRBV20-1 and TRBJ2-1; 7 bases map to TRBD2. The CDR3 loop spans 16 amino acids. Germline-derived CDR1 and CDR2 are DFQATT and SNEGSKA (reference sequence). J was trimmed by 5 bases and V by 3 bases; bases with no gene match: 13. The CDR3 DNA sequence: TGCAGTGCTAGTGGGGGATTAGCGGGCGGGAACAATGAGCAGTTCTTC. This sequence encodes CSASGGLAGGNNEQFF.

The V gene is TRBV6-1, the J gene TRBJ2-7; the D gene is possibly TRBD2 (6 bases). The V end was cut by 6 bases, the J end by 6 bases, with 12 bases between. The CDR3 extends over 12 amino acids. Germline V gives CDR1 MNHNS, CDR2 SASEGT. The CDR3 region is CASRERGTEQYF. The CDR3 bases are TGTGCCAGCAGGGAACGGGGGACCGAGCAGTACTTC.

The chain has TRBV20-1 and TRBJ2-7, with D hard to call. Germline V gene sequence: CDR1 DFQATT, CDR2 SNEGSKA (reference sequence). The CDR3 spans 12 residues. Trimming cost V 5 bases and J 7 bases, with 15 bases left between them. The CDR3 sequence: CSAQLNRKEQYF. Written as DNA, the CDR3 is TGCAGTGCTCAACTCAACAGAAAAGAGCAGTACTTC.

The CDR3 here is CATSDPSAVVQETQYF. The CDR3 nucleotides are TGTGCCACCAGTGACCCGTCAGCGGTAGTGCAAGAGACCCAGTACTTC. This chain uses TRBV24-1 with TRBJ2-5, with D perhaps matching TRBD2 (5 bases). V shed 4 bases and J shed 2 bases, with 16 bases lying between them. Germline-derived CDR1 and CDR2 are KGHDR and SFDVKD. The CDR3 loop spans 16 amino acids.

Only a few counts were recorded for this clonotype. This chain uses TRBV4-3 with TRBJ1-2; D not certain. Looked up from germline, CDR1 is LGHNA and CDR2 is YSLEER. The V gene lost 4 bases and the J gene lost 4 bases, with 16 bases spanning the gap. The CDR3 contains 15 residues. This chain's CDR3 is CASSPSFAVGYGYTF. CDR3 DNA sequence: TGCGCCAGCAGCCCCTCCTTTGCCGTCGGCTATGGCTACACCTTC.

The chain links TRBV7-2 to TRBJ1-1; 8 bases map to TRBD1. The CDR3 has 13 amino acids. Per germline, CDR1 SGHTA and CDR2 FQGNSA. J lost 7 bases, V lost 3 bases, and 4 bases had no gene match. The CDR3 DNA reads TGTGCCAGCAGCTTGGACAGGGAGGATGAAGCTTTCTTT. This codes for CASSLDREDEAFF.

The rearrangement joins TRBV28 to TRBJ1-1; D unresolved. Trimming removed 1 base from V and 5 bases from J, with 14 bases in between. Germline V gene lookup returns CDR1 MDHEN and CDR2 SYDVKM. The CDR3 length is 15 residues. CDR3 residues: CASSLLGLVGTEAFF. DNA for the CDR3: TGTGCCAGCAGTTTATTGGGGTTGGTGGGTACTGAAGCTTTCTTT.

The chain combines TRBV19 with TRBJ2-7; possible D gene TRBD2, 6 bases. Germline CDR1 and CDR2: LNHDA and SQIVND (reference sequence). The CDR3 covers 10 residues. V lost 9 bases and J 5 bases, leaving 8 bases between the germline ends. CDR3 protein: CASGGDEQYF. CDR3 DNA: TGTGCCAGCGGGGGAGACGAGCAGTACTTC.

The chain recombines TRBV4-1 with TRBJ2-7; D ambiguous. V shed 4 bases and J shed 7 bases, with 14 bases lying between them. The germline V gene has CDR1 MGHRA and CDR2 YSYEKL. CDR3 length equals 13 residues. The CDR3 DNA is TGCGCCAGCAGCCGCTTGCGGTCGGAAGAGCAGTACTTC. This codes for CASSRLRSEEQYF.

This clonotype was observed a few times. This chain connects TRBV4-3 to TRBJ1-1; D is perhaps TRBD1 (5 bases). Trimming pared 0 bases from V and 5 bases from J, leaving 13 bases between. This CDR3 is built from 15 residues. In germline, CDR1 is LGHNA, CDR2 YSLEER. The chain's CDR3 is CASSQDPGVWTEAFF. CDR3 DNA: TGCGCCAGCAGCCAAGATCCGGGGGTGTGGACTGAAGCTTTCTTT.

This chain joins TRBV28 and TRBJ1-1; no reliable D call. The CDR3 runs 15 residues. In germline, CDR1 is MDHEN, CDR2 SYDVKM. Trimming cost V 3 bases and J 7 bases, with 18 bases left between them. The CDR3 DNA reads TGTGCCAGCAGTTTGAGGGCGAGAGGTGACGGTGAAGCTTTCTTT. It is translated as CASSLRARGDGEAFF.

The chain combines TRBV5-1 with TRBJ2-5; D remains unclear. CDR3 length: 11 residues. Germline CDR1 SGHRS, CDR2 YFSETQ. Trimming pared 10 bases from V and 1 base from J, leaving 8 bases between. Written as DNA, the CDR3 is TGCGCCTCCGGAATCCAAGAGACCCAGTACTTC. Protein product: CASGIQETQYF.

The genes are TRBV10-3 and TRBJ2-3; no reliable D call. V gave up 4 bases and J gave up 2 bases, with 10 bases separating them. Looked up from germline, CDR1 is ENHRY and CDR2 is SYGVKD. The CDR3 length is 14 residues. CDR3 amino acids: CAISVGYYTDTQYF. For the CDR3, the DNA is TGTGCCATCAGTGTCGGCTATTACACAGATACGCAGTATTTT.

This clonotype has a handful of counts. The V call is TRBV6-1, the J call TRBJ2-5; 8 nucleotides align to TRBD2. Per germline, CDR1 MNHNS and CDR2 SASEGT. This CDR3 region has 15 residues. V lost 1 base, J lost 5 bases, and 6 bases stayed unmatched. The CDR3 sequence is CASSEGTSPRETQYF. The DNA for the CDR3 is TGTGCCAGCAGTGAAGGGACTAGCCCCCGGGAGACCCAGTACTTC.

This sequence joins TRBV2 and TRBJ1-1; D is unresolved. The CDR3 is 13 amino acids. With 6 bases removed from V and 5 bases from J, the gap between germline ends came to 13 bases. The germline CDR1 and CDR2 sequences are SNHLY and FYNNEI. In DNA, the CDR3 is TGTGCCAGCAGGAGTATAGGGATGACTGAAGCTTTCTTT. This codes for CASRSIGMTEAFF.

This clonotype was seen a handful of times. The chain carries TRBV7-9 and TRBJ2-7; 7 nucleotides align to TRBD2. Germline loops: CDR1 SEHNR, CDR2 FQNEAQ (reference sequence). J was trimmed by 3 bases and V by 4 bases; bases with no gene match: 12. There are 16 residues in the CDR3. Here the CDR3 reads CASSSGGTTPNYEQYF. DNA for the CDR3: TGTGCCAGCAGCTCCGGGGGGACCACACCGAACTACGAGCAGTACTTC. Based on the CDR3 plus reference TRBV7-9 and TRBJ2-7, the full variable domain is DTGVSQNPRHKITKRGQNVTFRCDPISEHNRLYWYRQTLGQGPEFLTYFQNEAQLEKSRLLSDRFSAERPKGSFSTLEIQRTEQGDSAMYLCASSSGGTTPNYEQYFGPGTRLTVT.